This paragraph reports one TCR beta chain. The target antigen is unknown. The CDR3 totals 11 residues. Trimming pared 8 bases from V and 4 bases from J, leaving 9 bases between. Germline values: CDR1 MNHNY, CDR2 SVGAGI (reference sequence). The data originate from a study of Ad26.COV2.S vaccination and SARS-CoV-2 variants. Study-wide results and limits: With respect to non-spike TCR breadth, vaccine and placebo recipients were similar. The placebo group had lower spike-specific TCR breadth than the vaccine recipients did.

The table came from immunoSEQ multiplex PCR; TCRdb's copy has only in-frame clones and leaves some out. This table holds about 180,000 clones, around 88% found once. This chain joins TRBV6-6 and TRBJ2-7; possible D gene TRBD1, 6 bases. Sequences were derived from peripheral blood, sampled after recovery from COVID-19. The source of this sequence is a human donor who had recovered from COVID-19. The CDR3 region is CASRRGYEQYF. The CDR3 DNA reads as TGTGCCAGCCGAAGGGGGTACGAGCAGTACTTC.